This passage covers 11 T cell receptor beta chains from one sample sequenced in a study of breast tumors, draining lymph nodes, adjacent tissues. Axillary draining lymph nodes of breast cancer patients supplied the node samples. TCRdb ran MiXCR on the multiplex PCR reads and lists one entry per CDR3 protein. The data show 290,000 or so distinct CDR3 sequences, 30% seen once. Input material: axillary lymph node tissue. The receptors were gathered from a female donor with breast cancer. Some clones in this sample may be carry-over from other donors' samples.

This clonotype has ten or more counts. The V call is TRBV7-6, the J call TRBJ2-2; no clear D gene. Germline V lookup: CDR1 SGHVS, CDR2 FNYEAQ. Between the trimmed V and J ends, which lost 1 base and 4 bases, there was a span of 10 bases. The CDR3 is 15 residues long. The CDR3 here is CASSLEMGSTGELFF. The CDR3 nucleotides read TGTGCCAGCAGCTTAGAGATGGGCAGCACCGGGGAGCTGTTTTTT.

This clonotype was seen at least ten times. This sequence joins TRBV29-1 and TRBJ2-7, with 7 bases identical to TRBD2. The CDR3 spans 12 residues. The V segment lost 6 bases and the J segment 4 bases; nucleotides outside the gene matches: 6. Germline CDR1 reads SQVTM; CDR2 reads ANQGSEA. CDR3 amino acids: CSVKRGGYEQYF. In DNA form, the CDR3 reads TGCAGCGTCAAGCGGGGTGGATACGAGCAGTACTTC.

The table lists this clonotype with many counts. This rearrangement joins TRBV20-1 to TRBJ2-3, with 8 nucleotides matching TRBD2. The V and J ends lost 0 bases and 5 bases, in that order; junction bases with no gene match: 7. From germline, CDR1 is DFQATT and CDR2 SNEGSKA (reference sequence). The CDR3 is 15 residues long. The CDR3 protein is CSARERSGTQDTQYF. CDR3 sequence (DNA): TGCAGTGCTAGAGAACGTAGCGGGACGCAAGATACGCAGTATTTT.

This clonotype was picked up many times. The rearrangement joins TRBV20-1 to TRBJ2-5; 9 bases fit TRBD2. The CDR3 spans 18 residues. Per germline, CDR1 DFQATT and CDR2 SNEGSKA (reference sequence). V trimming: 0 bases; J trimming: 7 bases; junction bases outside the gene matches: 18. DNA for the CDR3: TGCAGTGCTAGAGATCGAGGACTTAGCGGGAGATTTAGGGGGACCCAGTACTTC. The encoded protein is CSARDRGLSGRFRGTQYF.

This clonotype was seen repeatedly, ten times or more. The chain employs TRBV6-5 and TRBJ1-2, with D maybe TRBD1 (6 bases). V was cut by 0 bases and J by 7 bases, with 15 bases left in between. This CDR3 contains 15 residues. The germline V gene encodes CDR1 MNHEY and CDR2 SVGAGI. The CDR3 DNA sequence: TGTGCCAGCAGTTACTCGGTCCAGGGGATTGGTGGCTACACCTTC. It translates to CASSYSVQGIGGYTF.

This clonotype has a count of ten or more. The chain links TRBV5-1 to TRBJ2-7, with 7 bases that match TRBD2. CDR1 is SGHRS, CDR2 YFSETQ, per germline. V lost 1 base, J lost 2 bases, and 24 bases stayed unmatched. The CDR3 has 21 residues. CDR3 protein: CASSLRASGISGQQRAYEQYF. The CDR3 region has the DNA TGCGCCAGCAGCTTGCGGGCCTCAGGGATTAGCGGGCAACAGAGAGCCTACGAGCAGTACTTC. Full variable domain (outside the CDR3, taken from reference TRBV5-1 and TRBJ2-7): KAGVTQTPRYLIKTRGQQVTLSCSPISGHRSVSWYQQTPGQGLQFLFEYFSETQRNKGNFPGRFSGRQFSNSRSEMNVSTLELGDSALYLCASSLRASGISGQQRAYEQYFGPGTRLTVT.

A word on this clonotype: The junction shows a germline mismatch at one end, possibly a read error. The V gene is TRBV10-3, the J gene TRBJ1-5; TRBD1 is a possible D gene (5 bases). Germline V lookup: CDR1 ENHRY, CDR2 SYGVKD. The CDR3 is made up of 14 amino acids. CDR3 sequence reads: CAVSAQEADQPQHF. The CDR3 DNA reads TGTGCCGTCAGTGCACAGGAAGCTGATCAACCCCAGCATTTT.

This clonotype came up many times. V usage is TRBV20-1 and J usage is TRBJ1-2, with D maybe TRBD1 (6 bases). CDR3 length: 13 residues. Between the trimmed V and J ends, which lost 3 bases and 4 bases, there was a span of 12 bases. Germline CDR1 is DFQATT and CDR2 is SNEGSKA (reference sequence). The CDR3 sequence is CSASRGGGYGYTF. The DNA of the CDR3 is TGCAGTGCTAGTAGGGGGGGCGGCTATGGCTACACCTTC.

This clonotype was detected ten times or more. The gene calls are TRBV15 and TRBJ2-3; no definite D call. This CDR3 region has 15 residues. V lost 0 bases and J 4 bases, leaving 11 bases between the germline ends. Germline-derived CDR1 and CDR2 are LNHNV and YYDKDF (reference sequence). CDR3 amino acids: CATSRDPRGADTQYF. CDR3 DNA sequence: TGTGCCACCAGCAGAGATCCCCGCGGCGCAGATACGCAGTATTTT.

Of note for this clonotype: Just one base apart from a much larger clone, this may be a read error. The V call is TRBV20-1, the J call TRBJ1-2; D uncertain. In germline, CDR1 is DFQATT, CDR2 SNEGSKA (reference sequence). The CDR3 length is 12 residues. This CDR3 is CSARTENYGSTF. The CDR3 DNA is TGCAGTGCAAGAACAGAGAACTATGGCTCCACCTTC.

A note on this clonotype: A clone one base away is much larger, so this may be a read error. V gene TRBV6-4 combines with J gene TRBJ1-5, with D possibly TRBD1 on 6 matching bases. There are 15 residues in the CDR3. CDR1 MRHNA and CDR2 SNTAGT come from the germline V gene. The CDR3 reads CASSHSWGPHQPQHF. CDR3 sequence (DNA): TGTGCCAGCAGTCACTCGTGGGGGCCCCATCAGCCCCAGCATTTT.